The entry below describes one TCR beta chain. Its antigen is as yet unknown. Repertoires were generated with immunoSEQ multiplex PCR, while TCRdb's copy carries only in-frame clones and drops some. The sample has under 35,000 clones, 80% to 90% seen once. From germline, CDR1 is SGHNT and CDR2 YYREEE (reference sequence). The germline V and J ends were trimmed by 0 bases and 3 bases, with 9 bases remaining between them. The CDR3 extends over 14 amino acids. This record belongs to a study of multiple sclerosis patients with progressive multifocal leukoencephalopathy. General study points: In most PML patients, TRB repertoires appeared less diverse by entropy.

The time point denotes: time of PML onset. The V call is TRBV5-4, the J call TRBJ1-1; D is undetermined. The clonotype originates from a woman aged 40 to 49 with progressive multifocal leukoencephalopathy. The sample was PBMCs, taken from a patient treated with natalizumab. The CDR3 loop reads CASSLVDADTEAFF. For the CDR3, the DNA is TGTGCCAGCAGCTTGGTAGACGCCGACACTGAAGCTTTCTTT. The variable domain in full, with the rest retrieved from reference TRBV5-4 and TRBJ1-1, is ETGVTQSPTHLIKTRGQQVTLRCSSQSGHNTVSWYQQALGQGPQFIFQYYREEENGRGNFPPRFSGLQFPNYSSELNVNALELDDSALYLCASSLVDADTEAFFGQGTRLTVV.